These T cell receptor beta chains were read from a single sample in a study of blood T cells in healthy people across ages. TCRdb processed the 5' RACE reads anew with MiXCR; each CDR3 protein has one entry. The table shows 870,000 or so distinct CDR3 sequences, with more than 25% occurring only once. Sequenced material: blood. These receptors came from an elderly woman in good health. CDR3s include the opening cysteine and the closing phenylalanine or tryptophan. D genes are given only for firm matches. Not every row has a clone size; where given, it reads once, few, many or a size class.

.,TRBV4-2,once,TRBJ2-2,TGTACCAGCAGCCAAGACGAGCGGGCGGACACCGGGGAGCTGTTTTTT,CTSSQDERADTGELFF
TRBD2,TRBV28,.,TRBJ2-5,TGTGCCAAGTGGGGCGGGAGGGCCAAAAAAGAGACCCAGTACTTC,CAKWGGRAKKETQYF
TRBD1,TRBV28,.,TRBJ1-2,TGTGCCAGCAGTCGGACAGGGGAAATCTATGGCTACACCTTC,CASSRTGEIYGYTF
TRBD2,TRBV14,few,TRBJ2-5,TGTGCCAGCAGCCAAGATCCTAGCGGTATAGAGACCCAGTACTTC,CASSQDPSGIETQYF
.,TRBV4-1,many,TRBJ2-3,TGCGCCAGCAGCCAAGTAACGAGGGGAGATACGCAGTATTTT,CASSQVTRGDTQYF
TRBD1,TRBV15,.,TRBJ1-5,TGTGCCACCAGCCCGACAGGGTTACAGCCCCAGCATTTT,CATSPTGLQPQHF
.,TRBV12-3/TRBV12-4,many,TRBJ1-2,TGTGCCAGCAGTCTGGGGACCGTAAGTGGCTACACCTTC,CASSLGTVSGYTF
.,TRBV6-6,many,TRBJ1-6,TGTGCCAGCTCACCAGCGGCATTCTATAATTCACCCCTCCACTTT,CASSPAAFYNSPLHF
.,TRBV20-1,few,TRBJ1-1,TGCAGTGCTCCGAAGGAAAGTTTGAACACTGAAGCTTTCTTT,CSAPKESLNTEAFF
TRBD2,TRBV3-1,.,TRBJ2-3,TGTGCCAGCTCTGCGACTAGCGGGGGGGCCGGAGGCACAGATACGCAGTATTTT,CASSATSGGAGGTDTQYF
.,TRBV20-1,.,TRBJ2-1,TGCAGTGCTAGAGTCAGGCCGGGACATACCTACAATGAGCAGTTCTTC,CSARVRPGHTYNEQFF
TRBD1,TRBV6-2/TRBV6-3,.,TRBJ2-7,TGTGCCAGCAGCCGGGCGGGGACAGGGCGCGGTGAGCAGTACTTC,CASSRAGTGRGEQYF
TRBD2,TRBV20-1,.,TRBJ2-5,TGCAGTGCTAGATACAGCGGGGATTTTAGCCTCCAAGAGACCCAGTACTTC,CSARYSGDFSLQETQYF
.,TRBV28,many,TRBJ2-3,TGTGCCAGCAGTTTATGGCAGGGCACAGATACGCAGTATTTT,CASSLWQGTDTQYF
.,TRBV25-1,few,TRBJ1-2,TGTGCCAGCAGTAGTAACGACTATGGCTACACCTTC,CASSSNDYGYTF
TRBD1,TRBV20-1,.,TRBJ1-2,TGCAGTGCACCCACGACGTCGGGACAGGGACACTATGGCTACACCTTC,CSAPTTSGQGHYGYTF
.,TRBV6-5,many,TRBJ2-1,TGTGCCAGCAGTTACGGGAAGGAGCAGTTCTTC,CASSYGKEQFF
.,TRBV3-1,many,TRBJ2-1,TGTGCCAGCAGCCGGGACCGAAACAATGAGCAGTTCTTC,CASSRDRNNEQFF
.,TRBV4-3,.,TRBJ2-7,TGCGCCAGCAGCCCAGCCGGACAGAGCTCCTACGAGCAGTACTTC,CASSPAGQSSYEQYF
.,TRBV6-2/TRBV6-3,.,TRBJ2-2,TGTGCCAGCATCTGGCAGGGCACCGGGGAGCTGTTTTTT,CASIWQGTGELFF
.,TRBV5-1,.,TRBJ1-4,TGCGCCAGCAGCTCAGAACAACGAGAAAAACTGTTTTTT,CASSSEQREKLFF
.,TRBV7-2,few,TRBJ1-1,TGTGCCAGCAGCTTAGGCAGTTTGGGCACTGAAGCTTTCTTT,CASSLGSLGTEAFF